This T cell receptor (beta chain) was recovered during a study of cytomegalovirus exposure and HLA in healthy donors. Profiling relied on immunoSEQ multiplex PCR, and the TCRdb table lists in-frame clones only, not all of them. The repertoire holds roughly 230,000 clones, with 90% as singletons. The V end lost 5 bases, the J end lost 1 base, and 12 bases lay between the germline ends. CDR3 length equals 15 residues. Germline lookup yields CDR1 SNHLY and CDR2 FYNNEI. This chain joins TRBV2 and TRBJ1-5, with a tentative D call TRBD1 (5 bases). The origin of this receptor is a woman in her thirties in good health and CMV-seronegative. The sample consisted of PBMCs. The CDR3 nucleotides are TGTGCCAGCAGTCCGGGACTCCAAAGCAATCAGCCCCAGCATTTT. As protein: CASSPGLQSNQPQHF.